This entry is about one T cell receptor (beta chain). As processed by the authors: Estimated nucleated cell counts came from reference gene primer amplification. Here immunoSEQ multiplex PCR was the method, and the copy in TCRdb shows in-frame clones only, minus some. V, J and clone size were drawn from that table, and D and trimming were deduced from the DNA. Seen here are 100,000 to 150,000 clones, 85% observed once, and the top ten hold roughly 6.7%. These data belong to a study of blood T cell repertoires in COVID-19. Study in general: Donors in the United States, Italy and Spain gave samples during acute or convalescent COVID-19. In each case, the material was cDNA or gDNA derived from T cells, B-cell-depleted T cells, or PBMCs.

V gave up 8 bases and J gave up 4 bases, with 15 bases separating them. The CDR3 length is 14 residues. Germline CDR1 and CDR2: SNHLY and FYNNEI. The sample consisted of peripheral blood. The clonotype comes from an elderly man with active or convalescent COVID-19. The chain uses TRBV2 and TRBJ1-3; no definite D call. The DNA for the CDR3 is TGTGCCAGCGGAGGGATTGTCTCCGGAAACACCATATATTTT. Protein sequence: CASGGIVSGNTIYF.